The source of this T cell receptor (beta chain) is a study of PD-L1 blockade in urothelial cancer. The CDR3 has 17 amino acids. V lost 4 bases and J lost 13; bases outside the gene matches: 16. In germline, CDR1 is MNHEY, CDR2 SMNVEV (reference sequence). The table came from immunoSEQ multiplex PCR; TCRdb's copy has only in-frame clones and leaves some out. The sample includes tens of thousands of clones, 81% of them seen just once. The time point denotes: pretreatment peripheral blood. This clone was picked up one time. The TCR sequence derives from a man between 65 and 80 years old with urothelial cancer. The specimen comprised PBMCs, sampled around atezolizumab (anti-PD-L1) treatment. V usage is TRBV27 and J usage is TRBJ2-1, with 13 bases that match TRBD2. For the CDR3, the DNA is TGTGCCAGCAGTTCCCCTTTGACTAGCGGGAGGTCCCGGGTCCAGTTCTTC. Amino acids: CASSSPLTSGRSRVQFF.